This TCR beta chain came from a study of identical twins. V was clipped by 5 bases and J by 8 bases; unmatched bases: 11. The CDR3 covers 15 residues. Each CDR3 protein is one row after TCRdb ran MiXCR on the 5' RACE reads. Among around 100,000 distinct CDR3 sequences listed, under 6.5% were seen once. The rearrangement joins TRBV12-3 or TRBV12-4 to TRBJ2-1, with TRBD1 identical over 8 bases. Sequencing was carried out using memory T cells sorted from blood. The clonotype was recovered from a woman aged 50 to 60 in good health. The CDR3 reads CASSLRQGSMDEQFF. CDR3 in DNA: TGTGCCAGCAGTCTCAGACAGGGGTCGATGGATGAGCAGTTCTTC.